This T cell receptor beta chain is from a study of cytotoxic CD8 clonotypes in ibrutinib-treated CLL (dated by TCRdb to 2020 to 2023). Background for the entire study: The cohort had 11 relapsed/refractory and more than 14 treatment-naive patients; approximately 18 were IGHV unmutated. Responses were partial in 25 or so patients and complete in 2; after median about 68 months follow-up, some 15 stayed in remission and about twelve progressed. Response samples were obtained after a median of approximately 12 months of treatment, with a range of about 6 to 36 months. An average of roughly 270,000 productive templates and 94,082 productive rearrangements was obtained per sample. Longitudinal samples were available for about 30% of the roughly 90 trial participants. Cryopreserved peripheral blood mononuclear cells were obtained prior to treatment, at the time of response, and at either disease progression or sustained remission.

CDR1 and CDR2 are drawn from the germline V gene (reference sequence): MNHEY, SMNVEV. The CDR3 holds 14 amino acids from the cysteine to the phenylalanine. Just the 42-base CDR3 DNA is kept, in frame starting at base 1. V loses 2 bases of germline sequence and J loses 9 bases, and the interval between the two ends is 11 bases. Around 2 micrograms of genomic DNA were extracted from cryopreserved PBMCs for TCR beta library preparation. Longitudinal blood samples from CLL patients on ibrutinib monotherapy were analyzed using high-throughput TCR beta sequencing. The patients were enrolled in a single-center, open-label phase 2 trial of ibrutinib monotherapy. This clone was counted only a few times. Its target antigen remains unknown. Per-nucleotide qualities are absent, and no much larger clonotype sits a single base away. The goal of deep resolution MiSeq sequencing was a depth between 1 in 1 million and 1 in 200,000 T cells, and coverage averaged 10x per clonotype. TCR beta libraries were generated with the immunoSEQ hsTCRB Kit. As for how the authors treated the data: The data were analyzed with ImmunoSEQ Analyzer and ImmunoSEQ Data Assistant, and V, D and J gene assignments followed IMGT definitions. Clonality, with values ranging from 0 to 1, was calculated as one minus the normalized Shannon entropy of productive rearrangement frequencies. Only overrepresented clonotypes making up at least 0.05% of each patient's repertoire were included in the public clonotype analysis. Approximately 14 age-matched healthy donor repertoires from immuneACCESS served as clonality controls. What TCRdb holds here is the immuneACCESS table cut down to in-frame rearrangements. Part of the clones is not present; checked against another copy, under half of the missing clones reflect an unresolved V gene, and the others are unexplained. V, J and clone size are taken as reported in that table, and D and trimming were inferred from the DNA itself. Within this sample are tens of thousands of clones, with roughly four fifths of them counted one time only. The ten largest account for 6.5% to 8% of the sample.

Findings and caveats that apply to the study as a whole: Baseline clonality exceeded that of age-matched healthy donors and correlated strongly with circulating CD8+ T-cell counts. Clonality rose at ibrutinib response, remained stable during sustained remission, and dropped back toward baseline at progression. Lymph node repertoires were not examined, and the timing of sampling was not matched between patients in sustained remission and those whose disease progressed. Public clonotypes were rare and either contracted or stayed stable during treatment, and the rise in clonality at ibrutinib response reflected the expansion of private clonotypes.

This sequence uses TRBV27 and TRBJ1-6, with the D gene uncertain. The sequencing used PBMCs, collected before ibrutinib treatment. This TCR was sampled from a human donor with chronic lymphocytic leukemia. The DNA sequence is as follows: TGTGCCAGCAGTTTACTTCTCGGGTTTTCACCCCTCCACTTT. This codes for CASSLLLGFSPLHF.